This T cell receptor (beta chain) was sequenced during a study of T cell responses to AZD1222 COVID-19 vaccine. Notes on the study in general: Spike-specific TCR breadth rose after two AZD1222 doses, and depth rose as well. Just a handful of people given AZD1222 tested seropositive at baseline.

Repertoires were generated with immunoSEQ multiplex PCR, while TCRdb's copy carries only in-frame clones and drops some. This table has fewer than 120,000 clones, about nine tenths appearing once. The CDR3 has 20 residues. Germline loops: CDR1 KGHDR, CDR2 SFDVKD. V shed 0 bases, J shed 6 bases, and the junction held 18 bases outside the gene matches. Pooled in the analysis were second doses at about 4 or about 12 weeks. With respect to this clone: Its cognate antigen is unknown.

This specimen was peripheral blood, taken 28 days after the second AZD1222 dose. This chain links TRBV24-1 with TRBJ1-5; 8 nucleotides match TRBD1. This TCR was recovered from an adult who received the AZD1222 COVID-19 vaccine. CDR3 amino acids: CATSDLHILQGVGPVQPQHF. CDR3 bases: TGTGCCACCAGTGATTTGCATATCCTACAGGGGGTTGGACCGGTTCAGCCCCAGCATTTT.